The 20 T cell receptor beta chains in this list originate from one sample, sequenced in a study of CD8+ T cells in alopecia areata. cDNA serving as the sequencing template came from extracted, reverse transcribed RNA. The method was immunoSEQ multiplex PCR; TCRdb's version includes in-frame clones alone and lacks a portion of them. This sample carries some 6,500 clones and no singletons, and around a third goes to the top ten. CD4, CD8alpha, NKG2D, NKG2ACE and other markers were used to sort pooled cutaneous lymph node cells. The sequenced sample was CD8+ T cells sorted from a lymph node. These receptors all stem from a C3H/HeJ mouse with alopecia areata. This strain's MHC haplotype is H2-k.

This clone has a count of ten or more. The gene names given are mouse names. The CDR3 end is not reached by the read, which stops 4 residues before it; the germline J gene fills it in. The gene calls are TRBV14 and TRBJ2-2, with TRBD1 identical over 7 bases. V trimming: 5 bases; J trimming: 3 bases; junction bases outside the gene matches: 7. This CDR3 is built from 15 residues. Germline loops: CDR1 SGHDT, CDR2 FRDEAV. Incomplete CDR3 DNA: TGTGCCAGCAGCCGGACAGGAGGGGACACCGGG. Protein: CASSRTGGDTG. The whole CDR3 sequence reads CASSRTGGDTGQLYF. Full variable domain (rest looked up from reference TRBV14 and TRBJ2-2): EAGVTQSPRYAVLQEGQAVSFWCDPISGHDTLYWYQQPRDQGPQLLVYFRDEAVIDNSQLPSDRFSAVRPKGTNSTLKIQSAKQGDTATYLCASSRTGGDTGQLYFGEGSKLTVL.

This clone has a count of ten or more. The gene names here belong to mouse. The read gets to within 4 residues of the CDR3 end, and the germline J gene fills in the rest. The chain recombines TRBV5 with TRBJ2-7; D perhaps matches TRBD1 (6 bases). In germline, CDR1 is LGHNA, CDR2 YNLKQL (reference sequence). The length of the CDR3 is 14 residues. Trimming removed 4 bases at V and 3 bases at J, with 13 bases between. The CDR3 here is CASSLREGGYEQYF. The DNA read from the CDR3 is TGTGCCAGCAGCCTCCGGGAAGGGGGCTAT.

This clone appeared many times. Mouse germline and gene names are used. The CDR3 is cut off 4 residues early in the read; its end comes from the germline J gene. The genes are TRBV14 and TRBJ2-5; 9 nucleotides line up with TRBD1. Germline lookup yields CDR1 SGHDT and CDR2 FRDEAV. This CDR3 region has 15 residues. The trim removed 5 bases at V and 2 bases at J, leaving 6 bases unmatched. The covered CDR3 bases are TGTGCCAGCAGGCAACCGGGACAGGGCCAAGAC. This encodes CASRQPGQGQD. The full CDR3 is CASRQPGQGQDTQYF.

There are a few counts of this clone. The genes are named according to mouse. The CDR3 spells CASSFWTGNTEVFF. The CDR3 DNA, read in part, is TGTGCTAGCAGTTTCTGGACAGGGAACACA. This rearrangement joins TRBV29 to TRBJ1-1, with 7 bases that match TRBD1. The read halts 4 residues ahead of the CDR3 end, with the missing end drawn from the germline J gene. Germline loops: CDR1 MSHET, CDR2 SYDVDS. This CDR3 has 14 amino acids. Germline trimming cut 3 bases from V and 1 base from J; bases unmatched to any gene: 2.

This clone was seen ten or more times. Gene labels here are mouse ones. The read comes to an end 4 residues before the CDR3 does, leaving the germline J gene to fill in the end. The chain combines TRBV31 with TRBJ1-1; 7 bases match TRBD1. With V trimmed by 0 bases and J by 1 base, 2 bases remained unmatched. CDR3 length equals 14 residues. Per the germline V gene, CDR1 is GKSSPN and CDR2 is SITVG. CDR3 residues: CAWSLHRGNTEVFF. The DNA read from the CDR3 is TGTGCCTGGAGTCTACACAGGGGAAACACA.

This clone was seen only a few times. The gene symbols are mouse symbols. Read coverage stops 4 residues before the CDR3 terminus; the germline J gene supplies the remainder. This rearrangement joins TRBV1 to TRBJ2-7, with 13 bases identical to TRBD2. The V gene end was trimmed by 4 bases and the J gene end by 0 bases; junction bases not matched to a gene: 0. The CDR3 totals 15 residues. Germline loops: CDR1 NSQYPW, CDR2 LRSPGD (reference sequence). CDR3 protein: CTCSGDWGGSYEQYF. Partial CDR3 DNA: TGCACCTGCAGTGGGGACTGGGGGGGCTCCTAT.

By share, this clone counts as medium-sized (0.01 to 0.1%). Any gene name here is a mouse gene name. Sequencing ends 4 residues short of the CDR3 end; the germline J gene provides the rest. The rearrangement links TRBV1 to TRBJ2-7; 9 nucleotides line up with TRBD1. The CDR3 extends over 13 amino acids. The germline V gene has CDR1 NSQYPW and CDR2 LRSPGD (reference sequence). J was trimmed by 3 bases and V by 7 bases; bases with no gene match: 4. The CDR3 spells CTCTPGQGYEQYF. CDR3 DNA (partial): TGCACCTGCACTCCGGGACAGGGCTAT.

About this clone: Genes and germline are mouse. The read gets to within 4 residues of the CDR3 end, and the germline J gene fills in the rest. This rearrangement joins TRBV1 to TRBJ2-4; TRBD1 matches at 7 bases. The germline CDR1 and CDR2 sequences are NSQYPW and LRSPGD (reference sequence). J gave up 2 bases and V 0 bases, and 2 bases lay outside the gene matches. The length of the CDR3 is 15 residues. This chain's CDR3 is CTCSADQGDQNTLYF. The CDR3 DNA, read in part, is TGCACCTGCAGTGCAGATCAGGGGGATCAAAAC. The full variable domain, completed using reference TRBV1 and TRBJ2-4, is VTLLEQNPRWRLVPRGQAVNLRCILKNSQYPWMSWYQQDLQKQLQWLFTLRSPGDKEVKSLPGADYLATRVTDTELRLQVANMSQGRTLYCTCSADQGDQNTLYFGAGTRLSVL.

This clone has a count of ten or more. The genes and germline here are from mouse. The observed sequence ends 4 residues before the CDR3 terminus, with the missing tail filled in from the germline J gene. The chain carries TRBV13-1 and TRBJ1-1; 7 bases agree with TRBD1. This CDR3 contains 14 residues. Germline CDR1 and CDR2: NSHNY and SYGAGN. After removal of 5 bases from V and 0 bases from J, the junction contained 4 bases not matched to a gene. CDR3 DNA (partial): TGTGCCAGCAGCCCCGACAGGGCAAACACA. Translating gives CASSPDRANT. The full CDR3 protein reads CASSPDRANTEVFF.

This clone came up many times. Gene names denote mouse genes. From the germline J gene comes the end of the CDR3, since the read stops 4 residues before it. The chain couples TRBV1 to TRBJ1-1; TRBD1 might be the D (5 bases). Trimming shortened V by 0 bases and J by 2 bases, and 10 bases separated the two germline ends. The CDR3 runs to 15 residues. CDR1 is NSQYPW, CDR2 LRSPGD, per germline (reference sequence). The DNA read from the CDR3 is TGCACCTGCAGTGCAGAAAGCAGGGTCAACACA. Its protein product is CTCSAESRVNT. The full CDR3 sequence reads CTCSAESRVNTEVFF.

Remarks on this clone: Mouse gene names and germline throughout. The sequence runs out 4 residues before the end of the CDR3; the remainder is reconstructed from the germline J gene. This chain links TRBV13-1 with TRBJ1-1; D is unresolved. V was trimmed by 4 bases and J by 0 bases, leaving 7 bases between them. CDR3 length: 13 residues. The germline V gene encodes CDR1 NSHNY and CDR2 SYGAGN. The covered CDR3 bases are TGTGCCAGCAGTTTACAAGCAAACACA. Its translation: CASSLQANT. The whole CDR3 sequence reads CASSLQANTEVFF.

This clone was seen ten or more times. Gene names are the mouse ones. The DNA read from the CDR3 is TGTGCCTGGAGTCTAGATAGGGGAAACTCC. Translated: CAWSLDRGNS. The whole CDR3 sequence reads CAWSLDRGNSDYTF. The V and J genes are TRBV31 and TRBJ1-2; maybe TRBD1 (5 bases). The read terminates 4 residues before the CDR3 end, so the remaining end is supplied by the germline J gene. V gave up 0 bases and J gave up 1 base, with 9 bases separating them. This CDR3 is 14 amino acids long. Per germline, CDR1 GKSSPN and CDR2 SITVG. The whole variable domain, filled in from reference TRBV31 and TRBJ1-2, reads AQTIHQWPVAEIKAVGSPLSLGCTIKGKSSPNLYWYWQATGGTLQQLFYSITVGQVESVVQLNLSASRPKDDQFILSTEKLLLSHSGFYLCAWSLDRGNSDYTFGSGTRLLVI.

This clone was detected a few times. Gene names and germline refer to mouse. Read data end 4 residues before the CDR3 end; the end is taken from the germline J gene. The chain is built from TRBV13-3 and TRBJ2-5; 10 bases agree with TRBD2. Looked up from germline, CDR1 is NNHDY and CDR2 is SYVADS. With 0 bases clipped from V and 3 bases from J, the junction kept 4 bases outside the gene matches. The CDR3 sequence is 16 residues long. Partial CDR3 DNA: TGTGCCAGCAGTGATGGGGGACTGGGGAAGCAAGAC. Residues: CASSDGGLGKQD. The complete CDR3 sequence is CASSDGGLGKQDTQYF.

This clone was counted ten times or more. Mouse names are used for the genes. The observed sequence ends 4 residues before the CDR3 terminus, with the missing tail filled in from the germline J gene. The rearrangement joins TRBV1 to TRBJ2-2, with D possibly TRBD2 on 5 matching bases. The CDR3 is 14 amino acids. The germline V gene has CDR1 NSQYPW and CDR2 LRSPGD (reference sequence). V was cut by 0 bases and J by 6 bases, with 8 bases left in between. CDR3 DNA, as far as it was read: TGCACCTGCAGTGCAGATCCTGGGCCCGGG. Translated: CTCSADPGPG. The entire CDR3 is CTCSADPGPGQLYF.

This clone was counted many times. Genes and germline come from the mouse. The DNA ends 4 residues before the CDR3 does, and the rest of the CDR3 is filled in from the germline J gene. The chain recombines TRBV5 with TRBJ2-5; 7 bases line up with TRBD1. V shed 4 bases and J 1 base; nucleotides not matched to a gene: 2. Germline V gene sequence: CDR1 LGHNA, CDR2 YNLKQL (reference sequence). The CDR3 extends over 14 amino acids. CDR3 in amino acids: CASSLGTDQDTQYF. CDR3 DNA (partial): TGTGCCAGCAGCCTGGGGACAGACCAAGAC.

This clone appeared many times. Gene names refer to mouse genes. Read sequence stops 4 residues before the CDR3 end, and the germline J gene provides the missing end. The J gene is TRBJ2-7, the V gene TRBV14; tentatively, D is TRBD1 (5 bases). Trimming cost V 4 bases and J 0 bases, with 8 bases left between them. Germline CDR1 reads SGHDT; CDR2 reads FRDEAV. This CDR3 contains 13 residues. The covered CDR3 bases are TGTGCCAGCAGTAGACAGAGCTCCTAT. Translated, it gives CASSRQSSY. The complete CDR3 sequence is CASSRQSSYEQYF.

Ten or more counts support this clone. Mouse germline and gene names are used. The CDR3 extends 3 residues past the end of the read, so its final part is completed from the germline J gene. This chain joins TRBV2 and TRBJ1-6; 7 bases are a match to TRBD1. TRBJ1-6 qualifies as an ORF whose function is uncertain. Germline loops: CDR1 LGHNA, CDR2 YSYQKL. V lost 0 bases to trimming and J lost 7 bases; unmatched junction nucleotides: 6. The CDR3 covers 16 residues. The sequenced CDR3 bases are TGTGCCAGCAGCCAAGAATCAGGGGGTGGGAATTCGCCC. Its protein is CASSQESGGGNSP. The CDR3 in its entirety is CASSQESGGGNSPLYF.

This clone has a handful of counts. Genes and germline are mouse. The observed sequence ends 4 residues before the CDR3 terminus, with the missing tail filled in from the germline J gene. V is TRBV14 and J is TRBJ2-1; TRBD2 agrees at 8 bases. The V segment lost 1 base and the J segment 3 bases; nucleotides outside the gene matches: 3. This CDR3 spans 15 amino acids. Germline V gives CDR1 SGHDT, CDR2 FRDEAV. CDR3 bases read: TGTGCCAGCAGTTTCAGGGGGGGGCGCTATGCT. This gives the protein CASSFRGGRYA. The CDR3, in full, reads CASSFRGGRYAEQFF.

Comments on this clone: These gene names are mouse names. Read data end 4 residues before the CDR3 end; the end is taken from the germline J gene. The rearrangement links TRBV16 to TRBJ2-1, with 10 bases matching TRBD2. This CDR3 is 13 amino acids long. Germline CDR1 reads SGHSA; CDR2 reads FRNQAP. The J segment lost 6 bases and the V segment lost 6 bases, leaving 2 bases of the junction unmatched. CDR3 bases read: TGTGCAAGCAGGAGGGACTGGGGTGCT. Residues: CASRRDWGA. The CDR3 as a whole reads CASRRDWGAEQFF.

This clone was counted only a few times. Mouse names are used for the genes. The sequenced fragment ends 4 residues before the CDR3 boundary, so the rest is inferred from the germline J gene. J is TRBJ2-3 and V is TRBV13-1; 10 positions agree with TRBD2. After removal of 5 bases from V and 0 bases from J, the junction contained 0 bases not matched to a gene. The CDR3 contains 14 residues. CDR1 NSHNY and CDR2 SYGAGN come from the germline V gene. Here the CDR3 reads CASRDWGSAETLYF. The DNA read from the CDR3 is TGTGCCAGCAGGGACTGGGGGAGTGCAGAA.